Below are 16 T cell receptor beta chains sequenced from a single sample in a study of long-term antiretroviral therapy in people with HIV. immunoSEQ v3.0 was run at survey level. The table came from immunoSEQ multiplex PCR; TCRdb's copy has only in-frame clones and leaves some out. The repertoire consists of 10,000 to 15,000 clones, with 79% occurring once and the leading ten covering around 10%. Specimen: unsorted PBMCs, collected 0.8 years before starting antiretroviral therapy. The receptors come from a woman aged 40-49 years with HIV.

The J gene is TRBJ1-2, the V gene TRBV6-5; D remains unclear. Looked up from germline, CDR1 is MNHEY and CDR2 is SVGAGI. V lost 0 bases, J lost 6 bases, and 14 bases lay in between. This CDR3 contains 15 residues. The CDR3 loop is CASSYSRGSSHGYTF. The CDR3 DNA is TGTGCCAGCAGTTACTCGAGAGGGAGCTCCCATGGCTACACCTTC.

V and J are TRBV19 and TRBJ1-5, with D possibly being TRBD1 (6 bases). CDR1 is LNHDA, CDR2 SQIVND, per germline (reference sequence). CDR3 length equals 16 residues. Trimming left V 5 bases short and J 0 bases short, with 14 bases between. CDR3 nucleotide sequence: TGTGCCAGTAGTTCGCAGGGGAGCTATAGCAATCAGCCCCAGCATTTT. Translation: CASSSQGSYSNQPQHF.

The chain has TRBV28 and TRBJ1-2; 10 bases fit TRBD1. Germline V lookup: CDR1 MDHEN, CDR2 SYDVKM. The CDR3 runs 15 residues. Losses at the gene ends were 3 bases for V and 5 bases for J; bases not matched to a gene: 6. CDR3 nucleotide sequence: TGTGCCAGCAGTTTTTCCGGGACAGGGGCTTATGGCTACACCTTC. Encoded protein: CASSFSGTGAYGYTF.

The gene calls are TRBV7-9 and TRBJ2-1, with TRBD2 identical over 7 bases. This CDR3 has 17 residues. The J segment lost 2 bases and the V segment lost 0 bases, leaving 7 bases of the junction unmatched. Per the germline V gene, CDR1 is SEHNR and CDR2 is FQNEAQ (reference sequence). In DNA, the CDR3 is TGTGCCAGCAGCTTAGCAAACAGCGGGAAGGCCTACAATGAGCAGTTCTTC. Its translation: CASSLANSGKAYNEQFF.

The chain has TRBV7-2 and TRBJ2-7, with D maybe TRBD1 (6 bases). The germline V gene has CDR1 SGHTA and CDR2 FQGNSA. V was trimmed by 5 bases and J by 0 bases, leaving 11 bases between them. This CDR3 comprises 14 residues. Written as DNA, the CDR3 is TGTGCCAGCAGCGTAGACAGGACCTCCTACGAGCAGTACTTC. Translated: CASSVDRTSYEQYF.

In this sample, this clone turned up a few times. V is TRBV28 and J is TRBJ2-3; the match to TRBD2 covers 8 bases. This CDR3 comprises 10 residues. The germline V gene has CDR1 MDHEN and CDR2 SYDVKM. The trim removed 7 bases at V and 9 bases at J, leaving 0 bases unmatched. Written as DNA, the CDR3 is TGTGCCAGCACTAGCGGGACGCAGTATTTT. This encodes CASTSGTQYF.

The chain employs TRBV4-2 and TRBJ2-1; D is ambiguous. The CDR3 contains 12 residues. V was trimmed by 1 base and J by 10 bases, leaving 8 bases between them. Germline V gene data show CDR1 as LGHNA and CDR2 as YNFKEQ. CDR3 region: CASSQGTDEQFF. The CDR3 nucleotides read TGTGCCAGCAGCCAAGGAACGGACGAGCAGTTCTTC.

The CDR3 DNA follows: TGTGCCAGCAGCCTGAATCCCAAAGACTCCTACGAGCAGTACTTC. This translates into CASSLNPKDSYEQYF. V gene TRBV5-4 combines with J gene TRBJ2-7; no reliable D call. Trimming shortened V by 4 bases and J by 0 bases, and 14 bases separated the two germline ends. From germline, CDR1 is SGHNT and CDR2 YYREEE (reference sequence). This CDR3 region has 15 residues.

The chain combines TRBV5-1 with TRBJ2-1; a weak D match, TRBD2 (5 bases). Germline V gene data show CDR1 as SGHRS and CDR2 as YFSETQ. The ends were cut back, 0 bases at V and 9 bases at J, with 13 bases in the middle. The CDR3 has 14 amino acids. In DNA form, the CDR3 reads TGCGCCAGCAGCTTGGCCGGTGAGGGTATTGAGCAGTTCTTC. Translation gives CASSLAGEGIEQFF.

J is TRBJ1-5 and V is TRBV27; D remains ambiguous. Trimming removed 5 bases at V and 3 bases at J, with 8 bases between. This CDR3 spans 13 amino acids. Germline V lookup: CDR1 MNHEY, CDR2 SMNVEV (reference sequence). CDR3 in DNA: TGTGCCAGCAGTCAGACCTACAATCAGCCCCAGCATTTT. This gives the protein CASSQTYNQPQHF.

The gene calls are TRBV18 and TRBJ2-3; no clear D gene. Germline V gene data show CDR1 as KGHSH and CDR2 as LQKENI. The length of the CDR3 is 12 residues. The V and J ends lost 2 bases and 5 bases respectively, with 5 bases between them. The chain's CDR3 is CASSPGEDTQYF. The CDR3 nucleotides are TGTGCCAGCTCACCAGGCGAAGATACGCAGTATTTT.

The chain links TRBV2 to TRBJ2-3, with D maybe TRBD2 (5 bases). Germline V gene data show CDR1 as SNHLY and CDR2 as FYNNEI. The CDR3 has 14 residues. Trimming removed 5 bases at V and 1 base at J, with 10 bases between. CDR3 loop: CASSPEARTDTQYF. In DNA form, the CDR3 reads TGTGCCAGCAGTCCGGAGGCCCGCACAGATACGCAGTATTTT.

The V and J genes are TRBV7-9 and TRBJ1-2; no clear D. V lost 1 base and J 8 bases, leaving 17 bases between the germline ends. The CDR3 is made up of 15 amino acids. The germline CDR1 and CDR2 sequences are SEHNR and FQNEAQ (reference sequence). CDR3 loop: CASSLVLAKAGGYTF. The CDR3 bases are TGTGCCAGCAGCTTAGTCCTGGCGAAGGCCGGGGGCTACACCTTC.

The genes are TRBV4-3 and TRBJ1-2; no firm D call. Germline loops: CDR1 LGHNA, CDR2 YSLEER. CDR3 length equals 13 residues. Between the trimmed V and J ends, which lost 0 bases and 8 bases, there was a span of 10 bases. The CDR3 region is CASSQDEGLGYTF. CDR3 nucleotide sequence: TGCGCCAGCAGCCAAGATGAGGGATTGGGCTACACCTTC.

This clone came up once. The chain recombines TRBV27 with TRBJ1-1; D is possibly TRBD1 (5 bases). With 4 bases removed from V and 5 bases from J, the gap between germline ends came to 11 bases. The germline gives CDR1 MNHEY, CDR2 SMNVEV (reference sequence). The CDR3 spans 13 residues. The CDR3 region is CASSSRGGTEAFF. DNA for the CDR3: TGTGCCAGCAGTTCGAGGGGAGGTACTGAAGCTTTCTTT.

J is TRBJ2-7 and V is TRBV15; D is unresolved. Trimming left V 0 bases short and J 1 base short, with 10 bases between. The CDR3 totals 15 residues. Germline V CDR1 and CDR2: LNHNV, YYDKDF (reference sequence). The CDR3 DNA reads TGTGCCACCAGCAGAGATTTCGGCAGGTCCTACGAGCAGTACTTC. Its translation: CATSRDFGRSYEQYF.